Listed here are 32 T cell receptor beta chains from one sample, sequenced in a study of beta chain features in type 1 diabetes. Notes on the study in general: Moderate but significant shortening of TCRB CDR3s was recorded in all four CD4+ subsets from Type 1 diabetes patients.

The antigens for these receptors are not known. The isolated RNA, all of it, was reverse transcribed, so expressed TCRB transcripts were what got sequenced. Only in-frame clones appear in the TCRdb table, and some are missing; sequencing was by immunoSEQ multiplex PCR. This table holds some 240,000 clones, 16% found once. Sequenced input: naive CD4+ T cells from blood. Source of these receptors: a man younger than 40 with type 1 diabetes.

The V and J genes are TRBV25-1 and TRBJ2-1, with 9 bases lining up with TRBD1. This CDR3 is built from 15 residues. From germline, CDR1 is MGHDK and CDR2 SYGVNS. V lost 3 bases to trimming and J lost 8 bases; unmatched junction nucleotides: 8. CDR3 amino acids: CASSDLGQGSHEQFF. DNA of the CDR3: TGTGCCAGCAGTGACCTTGGACAGGGGTCTCATGAGCAGTTCTTC.

The V call is TRBV5-6, the J call TRBJ1-2; no definite D call. The V and J ends lost 0 bases and 0 bases respectively, with 9 bases between them. This CDR3 has 15 residues. Looked up from germline, CDR1 is SGHDT and CDR2 is YYEEEE. The CDR3 region is CASSLGVPPNYGYTF. The CDR3 DNA sequence: TGTGCCAGCAGCTTGGGCGTCCCCCCTAACTATGGCTACACCTTC.

In regard to this clone: Germline and junction disagree at one end, which may indicate a read error. The chain employs TRBV7-7 and TRBJ2-1, with D maybe TRBD2 (5 bases). Germline V gene sequence: CDR1 SSHAT, CDR2 FNYEAQ (reference sequence). The length of the CDR3 is 15 residues. The CDR3: CASSLESGSYNEQFF. CDR3 bases: TGTGCTAGCAGCTTAGAAAGCGGCTCTTACAATGAGCAGTTCTTC.

This clone has just a few counts. This chain uses TRBV10-3 with TRBJ2-1; D perhaps matches TRBD2 (6 bases). V dropped 10 bases and J dropped 2 bases, with 15 bases sitting between them. This CDR3 contains 14 residues. The germline CDR1 and CDR2 sequences are ENHRY and SYGVKD. The CDR3 sequence: CATSRGLTYNEQFF. CDR3 sequence (DNA): TGTGCCACCAGCCGGGGACTTACCTACAATGAGCAGTTCTTC.

The V and J genes are TRBV4-1 and TRBJ2-3; TRBD2 matches at 15 bases. CDR1 and CDR2 from the germline V gene are MGHRA and YSYEKL. The CDR3 runs 19 residues. V gave up 0 bases and J gave up 3 bases; unmatched junction bases: 7. CDR3 DNA sequence: TGCGCCAGCAGCCAAGATGACGGGACTAGCGGGAGGCGGACAGATACGCAGTATTTT. Protein product: CASSQDDGTSGRRTDTQYF.

This clone was detected only a few times. The rearrangement links TRBV28 to TRBJ2-3; 8 positions match TRBD1. Germline V gives CDR1 MDHEN, CDR2 SYDVKM. This CDR3 is 14 amino acids long. V lost 8 bases and J lost 3; bases outside the gene matches: 7. In DNA form, the CDR3 reads TGTGCCAGCGGAACCAGGGGGCGAACAGATACGCAGTATTTT. This encodes CASGTRGRTDTQYF.

This chain joins TRBV29-1 and TRBJ2-5, with TRBD1 identical over 7 bases. CDR3 length: 11 amino acids. Germline V gives CDR1 SQVTM, CDR2 ANQGSEA. CDR3 residues: CTGTDQETQYF. The DNA for the CDR3 is TGCACCGGGACAGACCAAGAGACCCAGTACTTC.

This clone was seen a handful of times. The chain uses TRBV29-1 and TRBJ1-5; D possibly corresponds to TRBD1 (6 bases). V lost 6 bases and J lost 0, with 18 bases in between. This CDR3 is 16 amino acids long. Germline assignment: CDR1 SQVTM and CDR2 ANQGSEA. The CDR3 reads CSVLQDSPFSNQPQHF. CDR3 DNA sequence: TGCAGCGTGCTACAGGACAGTCCCTTTAGCAATCAGCCCCAGCATTTT.

In regard to this clone: Distinct nucleotide sequences in the sample also encode this CDR3. The genes are TRBV12-5 and TRBJ2-7, with unresolved D. CDR1 is LGHNT and CDR2 is FRNRAP in the germline V gene. The CDR3 is made up of 11 amino acids. V shed 1 base and J shed 4 bases, with 2 bases lying between them. The CDR3 region is CASGLGYEQYF. The CDR3 coding sequence is TGTGCTAGTGGTTTGGGGTACGAGCAGTACTTC.

V gene TRBV2 combines with J gene TRBJ2-5; 8 bases line up with TRBD2. This CDR3 is 14 amino acids long. The ends lost 6 bases at V and 5 bases at J; junction bases unmatched: 8. Germline assignment: CDR1 SNHLY and CDR2 FYNNEI. This CDR3 is CASRPEREWETQYF. The CDR3 nucleotides are TGTGCCAGCAGGCCGGAGCGGGAGTGGGAGACCCAGTACTTC.

The genes are TRBV27 and TRBJ1-3, with 8 bases identical to TRBD1. Trimming cost V 0 bases and J 2 bases; bases outside gene matches: 0. Germline CDR1 reads MNHEY; CDR2 reads SMNVEV (reference sequence). This CDR3 has 15 amino acids. CDR3 protein: CASSLSTGAGNTIYF. The CDR3 coding sequence is TGTGCCAGCAGTTTATCGACAGGGGCTGGAAACACCATATATTTT.

This clone turned up a few times. The chain links TRBV2 to TRBJ2-5; D remains unclear. The CDR3 totals 11 residues. CDR1 and CDR2 (germline): SNHLY, FYNNEI. V gave up 6 bases and J gave up 5 bases, with 7 bases separating them. CDR3 sequence reads: CASRVVETQYF. The CDR3 bases are TGTGCCAGCAGGGTTGTGGAGACCCAGTACTTC.

This clone was counted only a few times. The gene calls are TRBV29-1 and TRBJ1-1; no reliable D call. Deletions cut 4 bases from V and 3 bases from J, with 6 bases between. Germline V lookup: CDR1 SQVTM, CDR2 ANQGSEA. The length of the CDR3 is 11 residues. Here the CDR3 reads CSVGEDTEAFF. The CDR3 DNA is TGCAGCGTTGGCGAGGACACTGAAGCTTTCTTT.

The chain is built from TRBV29-1 and TRBJ1-1; D remains ambiguous. Germline assignment: CDR1 SQVTM and CDR2 ANQGSEA. Trimming took off 1 base at V and 4 bases at J, with 4 bases between the two ends. CDR3 length: 11 residues. This chain's CDR3 is CSVEGFTEAFF. The CDR3 bases are TGCAGCGTTGAAGGGTTCACTGAAGCTTTCTTT.

This clone was seen more than once but under ten times. V is TRBV14 and J is TRBJ1-3, with unresolved D. The CDR3 runs to 14 residues. V lost 4 bases, J lost 4 bases, and 11 bases lay in between. Germline CDR1 is SGHDN and CDR2 is FVKESK. This chain's CDR3 is CASSPRIRGNTIYF. The CDR3 nucleotides read TGTGCCAGCAGCCCCCGGATACGGGGAAACACCATATATTTT.

This clone was counted a few times. V usage is TRBV30 and J usage is TRBJ1-3; unclear D gene. Germline loops: CDR1 GTSNPN, CDR2 SVGIG (reference sequence). V gave up 3 bases and J gave up 1 base, with 7 bases separating them. The CDR3 is 13 amino acids. CDR3 region: CAWRGLSGNTIYF. In nucleotides, the CDR3 is TGTGCCTGGAGGGGATTGTCTGGAAACACCATATATTTT.

V usage is TRBV29-1 and J usage is TRBJ2-3, with D possibly TRBD1 on 6 matching bases. V was pared by 7 bases and J by 3 bases, with 20 bases between. This CDR3 has 15 amino acids. CDR1 is SQVTM and CDR2 is ANQGSEA in the germline V gene. CDR3 in amino acids: CSANFGTSSTDTQYF. CDR3 nucleotides: TGCAGCGCTAACTTTGGGACATCCTCGACAGATACGCAGTATTTT.

This clone was observed a few times. The J gene is TRBJ2-7, the V gene TRBV20-1; no clear D. The V end was cut by 5 bases, the J end by 4 bases, with 9 bases between. This CDR3 contains 11 residues. Germline CDR1 is DFQATT and CDR2 is SNEGSKA (reference sequence). The CDR3 DNA follows: TGCAGTGCTCAGTCCGGGTACGAGCAGTACTTC. Its protein is CSAQSGYEQYF.

The chain combines TRBV25-1 with TRBJ2-1; 7 nucleotides agree with TRBD1. The CDR3 has 16 residues. Losses at the gene ends were 2 bases for V and 2 bases for J; bases not matched to a gene: 6. The germline V gene has CDR1 MGHDK and CDR2 SYGVNS. DNA for the CDR3: TGTGCCAGCAGTGAACGAACAGGGGCTACCTACAATGAGCAGTTCTTC. Protein sequence: CASSERTGATYNEQFF.

The table lists this clone with a few counts. This chain uses TRBV28 with TRBJ2-3; the match to TRBD2 covers 9 bases. The CDR3 contains 16 residues. CDR1 and CDR2 (germline): MDHEN, SYDVKM. Trimming at V came to 3 bases and at J to 2 bases, leaving 6 bases not matched to a gene. This CDR3 is CASSFVAGGVTDTQYF. CDR3 nucleotides: TGTGCCAGCAGTTTTGTCGCGGGAGGGGTCACAGATACGCAGTATTTT.

This clone was counted between two and nine times. The chain recombines TRBV7-2 with TRBJ2-5, with 9 positions matching TRBD2. The trim removed 0 bases at V and 5 bases at J, leaving 4 bases unmatched. The CDR3 covers 15 residues. In germline, CDR1 is SGHTA, CDR2 FQGNSA. The CDR3 DNA reads as TGTGCCAGCAGCTTAGCTAGCGGGAGCTGGGAGACCCAGTACTTC. Translation: CASSLASGSWETQYF.

The V and J genes are TRBV18 and TRBJ2-2, with 9 bases matching TRBD1. Trimming cost V 3 bases and J 4 bases; bases outside gene matches: 3. CDR3 size: 15 residues. From germline, CDR1 is KGHSH and CDR2 LQKENI. The CDR3 protein is CASSPGTGSTGELFF. CDR3 nucleotide sequence: TGTGCCAGCTCACCCGGGACAGGGAGCACCGGGGAGCTGTTTTTT.

This clone was found a few times. CDR3 sequence: CSARDMGEAFF. CDR3 nucleotide sequence: TGCAGTGCTAGAGATATGGGTGAAGCTTTCTTT. The chain is built from TRBV20-1 and TRBJ1-1; D not resolved. Germline assignment: CDR1 DFQATT and CDR2 SNEGSKA (reference sequence). The V end lost 0 bases, the J end lost 7 bases, and 6 bases lay between the germline ends. CDR3 size: 11 residues.

This clone has a handful of counts. The chain couples TRBV29-1 to TRBJ2-3; no firm D call. The CDR3 is made up of 16 amino acids. V lost 2 bases to trimming and J lost 0 bases, with 15 bases between them. Germline-derived CDR1 and CDR2 are SQVTM and ANQGSEA. The CDR3 DNA follows: TGCAGCGTTGAAAGGCCTGCAGGAGATAGCACAGATACGCAGTATTTT. Its translation: CSVERPAGDSTDTQYF.

The chain uses TRBV9 and TRBJ2-5, with TRBD1 matching over 10 bases. The V gene end was trimmed by 6 bases and the J gene end by 2 bases; junction bases not matched to a gene: 4. Germline V gene data show CDR1 as SGDLS and CDR2 as YYNGEE. The CDR3 is 14 amino acids. The CDR3 reads CASTVGQGQETQYF. The CDR3 DNA sequence: TGTGCCAGCACCGTGGGACAGGGGCAAGAGACCCAGTACTTC.

This clone appeared a few times. The V and J genes are TRBV29-1 and TRBJ2-3; either TRBD1 or TRBD2 may supply D (6 bases each). The V end was cut by 7 bases, the J end by 2 bases, with 16 bases between. The CDR3 is made up of 14 amino acids. Germline assignment: CDR1 SQVTM and CDR2 ANQGSEA. This CDR3 reads CSGGGTVNTDTQYF. The DNA of the CDR3 is TGCAGCGGAGGGGGGACGGTCAACACAGATACGCAGTATTTT.

This clone was counted between two and nine times. The germline gene is not matched at one end of the junction; a read error may be the cause. The chain links TRBV27 to TRBJ2-3; 7 bases fit TRBD2. From germline, CDR1 is MNHEY and CDR2 SMNVEV (reference sequence). This CDR3 comprises 14 residues. The CDR3 DNA is TGTGCCAGCATCCCGGGCGGGAGCAGAGATACGCAGTATTTT. It codes for CASIPGGSRDTQYF.

This clone turned up a few times. V gene TRBV29-1 combines with J gene TRBJ2-1; 8 positions match TRBD2. Germline V lookup: CDR1 SQVTM, CDR2 ANQGSEA. V dropped 6 bases and J dropped 1; count of bases not matched to a gene: 5. The CDR3 contains 14 residues. The CDR3 loop is CSVRAGDSYNEQFF. As DNA, the CDR3 is TGCAGCGTGAGAGCGGGGGATTCCTACAATGAGCAGTTCTTC.

The V and J genes are TRBV18 and TRBJ2-3, with 8 positions matching TRBD2. The CDR3 is 16 residues long. V trimming: 3 bases; J trimming: 3 bases; junction bases outside the gene matches: 8. Germline V gene lookup returns CDR1 KGHSH and CDR2 LQKENI. Here the CDR3 DNA reads TGTGCCAGCTCACCGCAGCGCGGGAGGAAGACAGATACGCAGTATTTT. Amino acid sequence: CASSPQRGRKTDTQYF.

V and J are TRBV7-2 and TRBJ1-1, with D unclear. From germline, CDR1 is SGHTA and CDR2 FQGNSA. The CDR3 runs to 14 residues. V dropped 5 bases and J dropped 0 bases, with 10 bases sitting between them. This chain's CDR3 is CASSVSRLNTEAFF. CDR3 DNA: TGTGCCAGCAGCGTATCGCGTCTGAACACTGAAGCTTTCTTT.

The chain is built from TRBV10-3 and TRBJ2-2; 8 bases are shared with TRBD2. J gave up 0 bases and V 3 bases, and 0 bases lay outside the gene matches. Germline V gene lookup returns CDR1 ENHRY and CDR2 SYGVKD. The CDR3 contains 15 residues. The CDR3 reads CAISDSGTNTGELFF. The CDR3 DNA follows: TGTGCCATCAGTGATAGCGGGACGAACACCGGGGAGCTGTTTTTT.

CDR3 region: CAWSVKQGQTQYF. The DNA of the CDR3 is TGTGCCTGGAGCGTAAAACAGGGACAGACCCAGTACTTC. This sequence joins TRBV30 and TRBJ2-5; the D gene is possibly TRBD1 (6 bases). The germline gives CDR1 GTSNPN, CDR2 SVGIG (reference sequence). CDR3 length equals 13 residues. V lost 3 bases and J lost 6, with 14 bases in between. Full variable domain (remainder filled in from reference TRBV30 and TRBJ2-5): SQTIHQWPATLVQPVGSPLSLECTVEGTSNPNLYWYRQAAGRGLQLLFYSVGIGQISSEVPQNLSASRPQDRQFILSSKKLLLSDSGFYLCAWSVKQGQTQYFGPGTRLLVL.